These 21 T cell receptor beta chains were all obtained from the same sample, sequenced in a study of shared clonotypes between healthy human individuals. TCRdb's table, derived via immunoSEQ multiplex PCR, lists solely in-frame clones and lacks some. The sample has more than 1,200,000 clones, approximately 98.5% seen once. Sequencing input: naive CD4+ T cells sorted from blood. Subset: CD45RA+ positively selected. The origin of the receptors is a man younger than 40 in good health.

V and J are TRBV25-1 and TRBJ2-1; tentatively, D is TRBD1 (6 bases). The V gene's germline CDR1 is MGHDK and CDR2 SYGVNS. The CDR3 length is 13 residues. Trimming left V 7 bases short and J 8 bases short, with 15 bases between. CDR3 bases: TGTGCCAGCACGAAACAGGGTATGGATGAGCAGTTCTTC. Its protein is CASTKQGMDEQFF.

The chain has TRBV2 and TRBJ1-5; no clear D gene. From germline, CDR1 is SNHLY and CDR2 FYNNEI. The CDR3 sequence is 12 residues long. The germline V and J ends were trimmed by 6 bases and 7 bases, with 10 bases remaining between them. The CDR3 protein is CASRRGGQPQHF. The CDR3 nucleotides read TGTGCCAGCAGACGTGGAGGGCAGCCCCAGCATTTT.

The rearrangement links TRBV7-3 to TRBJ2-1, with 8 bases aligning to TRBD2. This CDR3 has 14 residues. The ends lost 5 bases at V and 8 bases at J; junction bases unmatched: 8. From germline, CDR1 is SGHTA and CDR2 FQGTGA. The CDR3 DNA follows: TGTGCCAGCAGCCGGGGACTAGAGGGCGATGAGCAGTTCTTC. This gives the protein CASSRGLEGDEQFF.

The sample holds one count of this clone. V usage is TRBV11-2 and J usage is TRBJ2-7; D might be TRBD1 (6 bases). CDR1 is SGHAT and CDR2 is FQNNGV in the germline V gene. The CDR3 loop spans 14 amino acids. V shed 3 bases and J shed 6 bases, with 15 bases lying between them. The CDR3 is CASSFGTPLVEQYF. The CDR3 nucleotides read TGTGCCAGCAGCTTCGGGACACCATTAGTCGAGCAGTACTTC.

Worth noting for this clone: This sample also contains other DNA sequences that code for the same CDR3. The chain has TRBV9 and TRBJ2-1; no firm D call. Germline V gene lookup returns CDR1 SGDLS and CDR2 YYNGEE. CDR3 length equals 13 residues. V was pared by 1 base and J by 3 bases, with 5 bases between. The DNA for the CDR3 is TGTGCCAGCAGCGTAACTGGCTACAATGAGCAGTTCTTC. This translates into CASSVTGYNEQFF.

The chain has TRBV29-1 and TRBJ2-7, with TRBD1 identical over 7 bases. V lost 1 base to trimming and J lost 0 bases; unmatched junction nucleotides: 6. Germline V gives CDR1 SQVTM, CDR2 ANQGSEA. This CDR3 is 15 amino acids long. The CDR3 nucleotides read TGCAGCGTTGAAGGCGGACAGGCAGCCTCCTACGAGCAGTACTTC. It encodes CSVEGGQAASYEQYF.

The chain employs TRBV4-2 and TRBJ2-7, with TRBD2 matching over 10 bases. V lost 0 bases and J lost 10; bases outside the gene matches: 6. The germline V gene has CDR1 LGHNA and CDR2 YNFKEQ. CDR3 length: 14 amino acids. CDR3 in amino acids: CASSQEGLAVTQYF. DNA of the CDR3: TGTGCCAGCAGCCAAGAAGGACTAGCGGTTACCCAGTACTTC.

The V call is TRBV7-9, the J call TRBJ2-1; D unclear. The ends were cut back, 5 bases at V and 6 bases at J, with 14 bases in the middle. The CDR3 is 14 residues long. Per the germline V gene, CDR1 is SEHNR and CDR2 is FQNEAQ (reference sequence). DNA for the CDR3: TGTGCCAGCAGCCCCTCCCGCGGCATCAATGAGCAGTTCTTC. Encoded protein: CASSPSRGINEQFF.

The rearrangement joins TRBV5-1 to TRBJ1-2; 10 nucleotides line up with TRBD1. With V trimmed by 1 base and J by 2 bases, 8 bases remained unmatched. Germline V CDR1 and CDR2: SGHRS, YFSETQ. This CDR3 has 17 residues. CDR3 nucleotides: TGCGCCAGCAGCTTGACCCTCGGGACAGGGGAAAACTATGGCTACACCTTC. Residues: CASSLTLGTGENYGYTF.

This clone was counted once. The CDR3 DNA reads TGTGCCAGCCTAGACAGAGTAGATACGCAGTATTTT. Translation gives CASLDRVDTQYF. The genes are TRBV7-2 and TRBJ2-3; D is perhaps TRBD1 (5 bases). CDR1 and CDR2 (germline): SGHTA, FQGNSA. V dropped 8 bases and J dropped 5 bases, with 11 bases sitting between them. The CDR3 runs to 12 residues.

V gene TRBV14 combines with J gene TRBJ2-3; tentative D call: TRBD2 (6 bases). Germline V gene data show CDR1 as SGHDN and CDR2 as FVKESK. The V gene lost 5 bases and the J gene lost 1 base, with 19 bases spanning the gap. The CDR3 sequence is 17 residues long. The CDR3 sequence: CASSLRLRDSRTDTQYF. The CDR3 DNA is TGTGCCAGCAGCTTACGCCTCCGGGACTCGCGCACAGATACGCAGTATTTT.

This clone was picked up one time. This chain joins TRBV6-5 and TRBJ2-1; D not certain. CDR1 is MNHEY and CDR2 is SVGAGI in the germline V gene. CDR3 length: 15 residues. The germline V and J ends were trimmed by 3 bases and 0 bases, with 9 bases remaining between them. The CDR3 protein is CASSYGVSSYNEQFF. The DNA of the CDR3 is TGTGCCAGCAGTTATGGGGTTAGCTCCTACAATGAGCAGTTCTTC.

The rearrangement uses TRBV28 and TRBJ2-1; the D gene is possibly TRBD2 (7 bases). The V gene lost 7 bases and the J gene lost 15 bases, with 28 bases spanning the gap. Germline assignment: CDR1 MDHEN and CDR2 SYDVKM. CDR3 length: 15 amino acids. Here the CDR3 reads CASTWGSAGALPRFF. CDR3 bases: TGTGCCAGCACCTGGGGTTCGGCGGGGGCCCTCCCACGGTTCTTC.

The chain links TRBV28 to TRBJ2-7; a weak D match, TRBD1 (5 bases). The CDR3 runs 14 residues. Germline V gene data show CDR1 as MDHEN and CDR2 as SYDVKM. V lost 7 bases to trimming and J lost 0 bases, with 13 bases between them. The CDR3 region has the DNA TGTGCCAGCAACTTTAGGGGAACCTCCTACGAGCAGTACTTC. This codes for CASNFRGTSYEQYF.

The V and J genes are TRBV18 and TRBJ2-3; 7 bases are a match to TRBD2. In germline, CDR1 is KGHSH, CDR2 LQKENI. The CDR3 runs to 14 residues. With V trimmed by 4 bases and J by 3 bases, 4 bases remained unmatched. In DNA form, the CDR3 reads TGTGCCAGCTCACGGACTAGGAAAACAGATACGCAGTATTTT. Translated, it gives CASSRTRKTDTQYF.

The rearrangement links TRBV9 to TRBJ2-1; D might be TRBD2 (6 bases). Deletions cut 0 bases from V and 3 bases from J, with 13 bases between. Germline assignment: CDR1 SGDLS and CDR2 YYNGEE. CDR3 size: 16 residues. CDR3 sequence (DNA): TGTGCCAGCAGCGTAGTGAGTGACGGGAGCTACAATGAGCAGTTCTTC. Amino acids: CASSVVSDGSYNEQFF.

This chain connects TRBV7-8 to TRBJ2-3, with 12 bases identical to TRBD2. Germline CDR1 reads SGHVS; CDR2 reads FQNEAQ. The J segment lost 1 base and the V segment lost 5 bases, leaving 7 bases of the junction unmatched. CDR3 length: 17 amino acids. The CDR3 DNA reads TGTGCCAGCAGCCCGACTAGCGGGAGAGAGGGCACAGATACGCAGTATTTT. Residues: CASSPTSGREGTDTQYF.

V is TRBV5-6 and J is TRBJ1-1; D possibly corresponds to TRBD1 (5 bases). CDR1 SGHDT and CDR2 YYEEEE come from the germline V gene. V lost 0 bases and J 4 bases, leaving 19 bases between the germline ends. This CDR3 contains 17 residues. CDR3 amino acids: CASSLGWDRWEGTEAFF. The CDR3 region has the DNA TGTGCCAGCAGCTTGGGATGGGACCGCTGGGAGGGCACTGAAGCTTTCTTT.

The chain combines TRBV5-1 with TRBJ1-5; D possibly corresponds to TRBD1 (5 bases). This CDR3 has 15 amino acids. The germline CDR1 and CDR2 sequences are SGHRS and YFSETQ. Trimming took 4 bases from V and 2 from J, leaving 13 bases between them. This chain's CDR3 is CASSPQGVGNQPQHF. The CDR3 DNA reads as TGCGCCAGCAGCCCCCAGGGAGTTGGCAATCAGCCCCAGCATTTT. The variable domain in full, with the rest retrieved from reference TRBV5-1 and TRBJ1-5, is KAGVTQTPRYLIKTRGQQVTLSCSPISGHRSVSWYQQTPGQGLQFLFEYFSETQRNKGNFPGRFSGRQFSNSRSEMNVSTLELGDSALYLCASSPQGVGNQPQHFGDGTRLSIL.

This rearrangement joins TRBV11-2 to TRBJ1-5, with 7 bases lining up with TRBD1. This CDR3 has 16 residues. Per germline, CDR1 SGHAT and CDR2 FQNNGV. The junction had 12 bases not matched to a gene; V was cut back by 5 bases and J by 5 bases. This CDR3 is CASSQSSGQVDQPQHF. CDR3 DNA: TGTGCCAGCAGCCAATCTTCAGGACAGGTCGATCAGCCCCAGCATTTT.

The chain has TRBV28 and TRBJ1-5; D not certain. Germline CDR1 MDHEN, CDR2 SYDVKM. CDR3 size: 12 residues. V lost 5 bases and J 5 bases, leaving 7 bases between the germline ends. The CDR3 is CASSLKDQPQHF. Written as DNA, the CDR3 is TGTGCCAGCAGTCTCAAAGATCAGCCCCAGCATTTT. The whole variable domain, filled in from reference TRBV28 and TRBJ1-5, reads DVKVTQSSRYLVKRTGEKVFLECVQDMDHENMFWYRQDPGLGLRLIYFSYDVKMKEKGDIPEGYSVSREKKERFSLILESASTNQTSMYLCASSLKDQPQHFGDGTRLSIL.